The present entry profiles one TCR beta chain with its context. This receptor's antigen is unknown. No base qualities exist here, and no much larger clone lies one base off it. Reading the germline V gene gives CDR1 WSHSY and CDR2 SAAADI. V is clipped by 3 bases and J by 1 base, and the sequence between their germline boundaries is 18 bases long. The CDR3 contains 17 residues, cysteine and phenylalanine counted. The entry retains the CDR3 DNA only, 51 bases that are in frame from base 1. Each donor gave one peripheral blood draw, about 110 mL on average, collected into heparinised tubes. A BD FACSAria II and a panel including CD45RO, CCR7, CD25, CD127, CD95 and CD27 were used to sort naive, central memory, regulatory and stem cell-like memory CD4+ T cells. Purity was above 95% for every sorted population. Right away, PBMCs were isolated by Lymphoprep density gradient centrifugation and were stained directly, with no culture step. Samples were stained and sorted in pairs, with one healthy donor and one patient per experiment, so that batch effects were minimized.

The High Capacity cDNA Reverse Transcription Kit was used to reverse transcribe all of the isolated RNA, meaning that expressed TCRB transcripts were what got sequenced. Naive, central memory and regulatory T cell samples underwent deep immunoSEQ sequencing, averaging roughly 3.3 million total reads per sample. Sorted cells were lysed in RLT buffer and RNA was extracted with DNase-treated RNeasy Micro or Mini kits, depending on cell number. To prevent cross-contamination, every cell subset was processed on its own, while patient and healthy donor samples were processed together. Using the immunoSEQ multiplex PCR, TCRB sequences were amplified from cDNA into 87-bp fragments spanning the CDR3 region. The amplicons were sequenced using the Illumina HiSeq platform. On the study's bioinformatics: PCR bias was corrected computationally using synthetic template baselines, and reads within Hamming distance 2 were collapsed, with unmergeable singletons discarded. Reads were aligned to IMGT to assign V, D and J genes, CDR3 length, and insertions or deletions at six rearrangement sites. Within each subset, clonotype counts were normalized to sorted cell number, after which true diversity and Gini coefficients were computed with the tcR R package. Repertoire sharing was quantified using the overlap coefficient calculated on TCRB nucleotide sequences. TCRdb re-hosts the immuneACCESS table, in-frame sequences only. Its copies lack some clones; in the studies checked, an unresolved V gene accounts for under half of them, and the cause for the rest is not known. V, J and clone size were drawn from that table, and D and trimming were deduced from the DNA. The sample table lists roughly 100,000 clones, approximately 30% of them with a count of one. The ten largest clonotypes hold roughly 0.58% of the sample.

These data are taken from a study of beta chain features in type 1 diabetes (dated by TCRdb to 2016 to 2018). For context, the study as a whole: Mean age, gender distribution, total cell number and subset yield were not different between patients and healthy donors. The study compared the TCRB repertoires of sorted circulating CD4+ T cell subsets in recently diagnosed type 1 diabetes patients with those in matched healthy donors. A total of roughly 100 million sorted cells were examined across all samples, and the number of cells per subset was strongly correlated with RNA yield. Whereas all 28 donors provided naive and central memory subsets, regulatory and stem cell-like memory subsets were isolated from just 8 patients and about 8 healthy donors.

Summary of the overall study and its limitations: Because cDNA rather than genomic DNA was sequenced, highly expressing activated cells could have been over-represented, although no difference in activation and CD3 levels was found between groups. Because small numbers of individuals were included in the HLA sub-analyses, any influence of HLA type on TCRB rearrangement was left unresolved. Type 1 diabetes patients showed a moderate but significant shortening of TCRB CDR3 length in all four CD4+ subsets. PCR may preferentially amplify shorter templates, but because patient and control samples were amplified and corrected together, any resulting skew would affect both groups equally. Naive, central memory and regulatory TCRB repertoires appeared to be more similar among patients than among healthy donors. At VDJ recombination sites, type 1 diabetes patients had fewer insertions and more deleted nucleotides, which implies abnormalities in thymic rearrangement.

The source is a woman under 30 with type 1 diabetes. The chain is made from TRBV10-2 and TRBJ1-1; matching of 5 bases hints at TRBD1 as the D gene. Sequenced material: central memory CD4+ T cells from blood. The DNA sequence is given as TGCGCCAGCAGTGATTACGGGACTACCGGCCGGAACACTGAAGCTTTCTTT. Translated, it reads CASSDYGTTGRNTEAFF.